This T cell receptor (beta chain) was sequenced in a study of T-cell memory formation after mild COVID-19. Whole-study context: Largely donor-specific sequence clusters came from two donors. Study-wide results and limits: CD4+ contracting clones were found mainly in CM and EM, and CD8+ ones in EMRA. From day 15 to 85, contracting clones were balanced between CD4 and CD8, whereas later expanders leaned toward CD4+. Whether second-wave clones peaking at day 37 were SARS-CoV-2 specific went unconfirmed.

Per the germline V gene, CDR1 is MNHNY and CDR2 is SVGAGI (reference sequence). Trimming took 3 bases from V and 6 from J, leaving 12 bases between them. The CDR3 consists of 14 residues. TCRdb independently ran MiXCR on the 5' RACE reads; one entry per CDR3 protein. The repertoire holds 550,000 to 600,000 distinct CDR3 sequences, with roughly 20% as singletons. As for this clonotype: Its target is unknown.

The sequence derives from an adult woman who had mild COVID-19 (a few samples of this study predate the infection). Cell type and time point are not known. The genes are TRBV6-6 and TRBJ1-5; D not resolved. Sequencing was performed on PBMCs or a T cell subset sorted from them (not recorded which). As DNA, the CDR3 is TGTGCCAGCAGTTATAGTGACATAGTTCAGCCCCAGCATTTT. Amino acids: CASSYSDIVQPQHF.